The 21 T cell receptor beta chains reported below all come from one sample, sequenced in a study of blood T cell repertoires in COVID-19. Repertoires were generated with immunoSEQ multiplex PCR, while TCRdb's copy carries only in-frame clones and drops some. In the table there are about 240,000 clones, about 83% of which are singletons. Sequencing used peripheral blood. These receptors were taken from an elderly man with acute or convalescent COVID-19.

This chain connects TRBV5-1 to TRBJ1-4, with a possible D match to TRBD1 (6 bases). Trimming took 5 bases from V and 5 from J, leaving 13 bases between them. From germline, CDR1 is SGHRS and CDR2 YFSETQ. The CDR3 extends over 14 amino acids. As DNA, the CDR3 is TGCGCCAGCAGTAGGGACACCGAAAATGAAAAACTGTTTTTT. This codes for CASSRDTENEKLFF.

The chain joins TRBV28 to TRBJ1-4; D perhaps matches TRBD1 (5 bases). This CDR3 is 15 amino acids long. V was shortened by 3 bases and J by 0 bases, with 8 bases between the two germline ends. From germline, CDR1 is MDHEN and CDR2 SYDVKM. CDR3 sequence: CASSLTDPTNEKLFF. The CDR3 coding sequence is TGTGCCAGCAGTTTGACAGATCCAACTAATGAAAAACTGTTTTTT.

The V and J genes are TRBV10-2 and TRBJ1-5; a weak D match, TRBD1 (6 bases). V was cut by 4 bases and J by 4 bases, with 14 bases left in between. Germline lookup yields CDR1 WSHSY and CDR2 SAAADI. This CDR3 region has 15 residues. The CDR3 bases are TGCGCCAGCAGTGTAGACAGGCGTCCAAATCAGCCCCAGCATTTT. It codes for CASSVDRRPNQPQHF.

The chain recombines TRBV6-6 with TRBJ1-1; D might be TRBD1 (5 bases). Germline V lookup: CDR1 MNHNY, CDR2 SVGAGI (reference sequence). The germline V and J ends were trimmed by 8 bases and 4 bases, with 17 bases remaining between them. The CDR3 is 14 residues long. CDR3 protein: CASLPRGTGTEAFF. DNA of the CDR3: TGTGCCAGCCTTCCACGGGGGACGGGCACTGAAGCTTTCTTT.

The V call is TRBV6-5, the J call TRBJ1-2; D unresolved. Per the germline V gene, CDR1 is MNHEY and CDR2 is SVGAGI. The germline V and J ends were trimmed by 10 bases and 0 bases, with 12 bases remaining between them. The CDR3 loop spans 13 amino acids. Written as DNA, the CDR3 is TGTGCCACCTGGCCCGGGGCTAACTATGGCTACACCTTC. Protein product: CATWPGANYGYTF.

The chain carries TRBV9 and TRBJ1-1; 10 bases are shared with TRBD1. Trimming removed 6 bases from V and 4 bases from J; junction bases left unmatched: 6. The germline V gene has CDR1 SGDLS and CDR2 YYNGEE. This CDR3 region has 14 residues. The CDR3 sequence is CASTLGQGPTEAFF. Here the CDR3 DNA reads TGTGCCAGCACCTTGGGACAGGGGCCCACTGAAGCTTTCTTT.

The chain links TRBV10-3 to TRBJ2-3; 15 bases match TRBD2. The germline V gene has CDR1 ENHRY and CDR2 SYGVKD. There are 15 residues in the CDR3. DNA of the CDR3: TGTGCTATTAAGGGACTAGCGGGAGGTACAGATACGCAGTATTTT. It encodes CAIKGLAGGTDTQYF.

The V call is TRBV4-2, the J call TRBJ2-6; 10 bases map to TRBD2. V dropped 3 bases and J dropped 3; count of bases not matched to a gene: 8. Germline loops: CDR1 LGHNA, CDR2 YNFKEQ. The CDR3 contains 18 residues. The CDR3 DNA sequence: TGTGCCAGCAGCCAGAGCGGGGGGGCCTTTAGTGGGGCCAACGTCCTGACTTTC. The encoded protein is CASSQSGGAFSGANVLTF.

V gene TRBV28 combines with J gene TRBJ1-2, with a tentative D call TRBD1 (5 bases). CDR3 length equals 15 residues. V was shortened by 7 bases and J by 2 bases, with 17 bases between the two germline ends. Looked up from germline, CDR1 is MDHEN and CDR2 is SYDVKM. The CDR3 sequence: CASIQGPTANYGYTF. CDR3 nucleotides: TGTGCCAGCATCCAGGGCCCCACGGCGAACTATGGCTACACCTTC.

The chain employs TRBV2 and TRBJ2-1, with 10 bases identical to TRBD2. This CDR3 region has 13 residues. Germline V CDR1 and CDR2: SNHLY, FYNNEI. The V gene end was trimmed by 11 bases and the J gene end by 8 bases; junction bases not matched to a gene: 9. The chain's CDR3 is CAGALAGGDEQFF. CDR3 coding DNA: TGTGCCGGTGCCTTAGCGGGAGGAGATGAGCAGTTCTTC.

This chain connects TRBV9 to TRBJ2-1; TRBD2 matches 10 bases. CDR1 is SGDLS, CDR2 YYNGEE, per germline. The V and J ends lost 4 bases and 5 bases, in that order; junction bases with no gene match: 6. There are 15 residues in the CDR3. DNA for the CDR3: TGTGCCAGCAGCCCAGCGGGAGGGGCCGACAATGAGCAGTTCTTC. It translates to CASSPAGGADNEQFF.

The chain links TRBV7-2 to TRBJ2-7, with TRBD2 matching 7 bases. Per germline, CDR1 SGHTA and CDR2 FQGNSA. The CDR3 extends over 14 amino acids. Losses at the gene ends were 5 bases for V and 1 base for J; bases not matched to a gene: 5. CDR3 bases: TGTGCCAGCAGCAGTAGCGGGCGATCCTACGAGCAGTACTTC. This encodes CASSSSGRSYEQYF.

The chain is built from TRBV4-3 and TRBJ1-6; the match to TRBD1 covers 9 bases. Germline CDR1 and CDR2: LGHNA and YSLEER. Trimming took 1 base from V and 9 from J; bases not matched to a gene: 4. The CDR3 covers 15 residues. CDR3 sequence: CASSQVGTGRSPLHF. Written as DNA, the CDR3 is TGCGCCAGCAGCCAAGTTGGGACAGGGCGTTCACCCCTCCACTTT.

This clone was observed a handful of times. The chain is built from TRBV5-6 and TRBJ1-2; 7 nucleotides align to TRBD1. Germline-derived CDR1 and CDR2 are SGHDT and YYEEEE. V shed 1 base and J 5 bases; nucleotides not matched to a gene: 5. The CDR3 covers 14 residues. For the CDR3, the DNA is TGTGCCAGCAGCTTGCCGGGACAGCTGTATGGCTACACCTTC. Protein: CASSLPGQLYGYTF.

The chain carries TRBV5-4 and TRBJ2-1; 8 nucleotides agree with TRBD1. Germline V gene data show CDR1 as SGHNT and CDR2 as YYREEE (reference sequence). The CDR3 consists of 15 residues. V shed 3 bases and J 0 bases; nucleotides not matched to a gene: 2. The CDR3 nucleotides are TGTGCCAGCAGCTCTGACAGGGGCTCCTACAATGAGCAGTTCTTC. Translation: CASSSDRGSYNEQFF.

Notes on this clone: This sample includes further DNA sequences coding for the same CDR3. This chain joins TRBV12-3 or TRBV12-4 and TRBJ1-1; D is undetermined. V shed 3 bases and J shed 2 bases, with 4 bases lying between them. CDR3 size: 12 residues. CDR3: CASSFGNTEAFF. In DNA form, the CDR3 reads TGTGCCAGCAGTTTCGGTAACACTGAAGCTTTCTTT.

This clone appeared a few times. The rearrangement links TRBV5-1 to TRBJ1-6; 8 bases are a match to TRBD1. Trimming at V came to 1 base and at J to 7 bases, leaving 4 bases not matched to a gene. The germline V gene has CDR1 SGHRS and CDR2 YFSETQ. The CDR3 contains 15 residues. The CDR3 here is CASSLPGTGNSPLHF. CDR3 in DNA: TGCGCCAGCAGCTTGCCCGGGACAGGCAATTCACCCCTCCACTTT.

This clone appeared once. The rearrangement joins TRBV15 to TRBJ1-5; 10 nucleotides align to TRBD1. Per germline, CDR1 LNHNV and CDR2 YYDKDF (reference sequence). This CDR3 is built from 16 residues. Losses at the gene ends were 5 bases for V and 5 bases for J; bases not matched to a gene: 9. The CDR3 DNA sequence: TGTGCCACCAGCCTGACCTGGACAGGGGGAGATCAGCCCCAGCATTTT. It translates to CATSLTWTGGDQPQHF.

In its sample, this clone was seen a few times. This sequence joins TRBV4-2 and TRBJ2-2, with 8 bases that match TRBD2. Per germline, CDR1 LGHNA and CDR2 YNFKEQ. The CDR3 has 14 amino acids. Losses at the gene ends were 0 bases for V and 8 bases for J; bases not matched to a gene: 2. The CDR3 reads CASSQDSGVGELFF. The CDR3 DNA reads as TGTGCCAGCAGCCAAGATAGCGGGGTTGGGGAGCTGTTTTTT.

This rearrangement joins TRBV18 to TRBJ2-7, with D unresolved. This CDR3 has 12 amino acids. CDR1 is KGHSH, CDR2 LQKENI, per germline. The V and J ends lost 3 bases and 3 bases respectively, with 6 bases between them. The CDR3: CASSPPNYEQYF. CDR3 bases: TGTGCCAGCTCACCGCCTAACTACGAGCAGTACTTC.

The chain is built from TRBV5-4 and TRBJ2-6; D perhaps matches TRBD1 (6 bases). Trimming stripped 6 bases from V and 4 bases from J, with 14 bases between. The CDR3 runs to 15 residues. CDR1 and CDR2 (germline): SGHNT, YYREEE (reference sequence). For the CDR3, the DNA is TGTGCCAGCAATGGACAGCACAAGGGGGCCAACGTCCTGACTTTC. Protein sequence: CASNGQHKGANVLTF.